These T cell receptor beta chains were read from a single sample in a study of beta chain features in type 1 diabetes. Profiled with immunoSEQ multiplex PCR; TCRdb holds only in-frame clones, not every one. The repertoire holds hundreds of thousands of clones, with 8% to 13% as singletons. Sequenced material: naive CD4+ T cells from blood. These receptors all come from a woman aged 30 to 39 in good health. The CDR3 runs from the conserved cysteine through the conserved F or W. Fields, in order: V gene, clone size, J gene, D gene, CDR3 length, CDR3 protein, CDR3 DNA. D genes are given only for firm matches. Size is omitted from some rows. Given values are once, few, many or a class for expanded clones.

TRBV30	-	TRBJ1-5	-	14	CAWSVAGGDQPQHF	TGTGCCTGGAGTGTGGCGGGAGGGGATCAGCCCCAGCATTTT
TRBV15	many	TRBJ2-7	TRBD1	16	CATSRDLETGFYEQYF	TGTGCCACCAGCAGAGATCTGGAGACAGGGTTTTACGAGCAGTACTTC
TRBV7-2	few	TRBJ2-7	TRBD2	15	CASSLVGTNSYEQYF	TGTGCCAGCAGCTTAGTGGGGACTAACTCCTACGAGCAGTACTTC
TRBV7-9	few	TRBJ2-3	-	16	CASSLALATSTDTQYF	TGTGCCAGCAGCTTAGCCCTAGCGACTAGCACAGATACGCAGTATTTT
TRBV7-8	few	TRBJ2-3	-	17	CASSRAGPSSSTDTQYF	TGTGCCAGCAGTCGGGCGGGACCCTCCTCTAGCACAGATACGCAGTATTTT
TRBV27	-	TRBJ2-1	-	18	CASSPESAKGVTYNEQFF	TGTGCCAGCAGTCCAGAGTCCGCAAAAGGAGTAACCTACAATGAGCAGTTCTTC
TRBV5-1	few	TRBJ2-7	TRBD2	13	CASSGTSGDEQYF	TGCGCCAGCAGCGGGACTAGCGGGGACGAGCAGTACTTC
TRBV7-9	few	TRBJ2-1	-	14	CASRPGFSYNEQFF	TGTGCCAGCAGGCCGGGGTTCTCCTACAATGAGCAGTTCTTC
TRBV27	-	TRBJ2-1	TRBD2	16	CASTPHGTSSYNEQFF	TGTGCCAGCACCCCCCACGGGACTAGCTCCTACAATGAGCAGTTCTTC
TRBV5-1	-	TRBJ1-1	-	17	CASSFGSGGPMNTEAFF	TGCGCCAGCAGCTTTGGTTCGGGGGGCCCTATGAACACTGAAGCTTTCTTT
TRBV5-1	once	TRBJ1-5	TRBD1	15	CASSSGTGFTQPQHF	TGCGCCAGCAGCTCTGGGACAGGGTTTACTCAGCCCCAGCATTTT
TRBV9	few	TRBJ2-2	-	16	CASSATGGANTGELFF	TGTGCCAGCAGCGCCACAGGGGGGGCGAACACCGGGGAGCTGTTTTTT
TRBV2	-	TRBJ1-2	TRBD1	12	CASRTDREGYTF	TGTGCCAGCAGGACGGACAGGGAAGGCTACACCTTC
TRBV7-9	-	TRBJ1-3	TRBD1	15	CASSPRTGLGNTIYF	TGTGCCAGCAGCCCGAGGACAGGGCTAGGAAACACCATATATTTT
TRBV9	-	TRBJ2-5	-	14	CASSVDMGAETQYF	TGTGCCAGCAGCGTAGATATGGGGGCAGAGACCCAGTACTTC
TRBV7-9	-	TRBJ2-7	-	13	CASNGAGSYEQYF	TGTGCCAGCAATGGGGCAGGAAGCTACGAGCAGTACTTC
TRBV18	-	TRBJ2-7	-	15	CASSPGQGASYEQYF	TGTGCCAGCTCACCAGGGCAGGGCGCCTCCTACGAGCAGTACTTC
TRBV7-2	few	TRBJ2-7	TRBD2	17	CASSLLGASGRSNEQYF	TGTGCCAGCAGCCTTCTCGGGGCTAGCGGGAGGTCGAACGAGCAGTACTTC
TRBV2	few	TRBJ2-5	-	12	CASSGQGETQYF	TGTGCCAGCAGCGGGCAGGGAGAGACCCAGTACTTC
TRBV7-9	few	TRBJ1-2	-	18	CASSLCWTSFACNYGYTF	TGTGCCAGCAGCTTATGCTGGACATCATTCGCTTGTAACTATGGCTACACCTTC
TRBV5-8	-	TRBJ2-6	-	15	CASSLRSSGANVLTF	TGTGCCAGCAGCTTGCGCAGCTCTGGGGCCAACGTCCTGACTTTC
TRBV4-3	-	TRBJ2-7	-	16	CASSLGLRSTAYEQYF	TGCGCCAGCAGCTTAGGCCTGAGGTCAACGGCCTACGAGCAGTACTTC
TRBV28	few	TRBJ2-7	TRBD2	16	CASKALGLANSYEQYF	TGTGCCAGCAAGGCCCTCGGACTAGCGAACTCCTACGAGCAGTACTTC
TRBV28	few	TRBJ2-1	-	15	CASSLQGGSYNEQFF	TGTGCCAGCAGTTTGCAGGGGGGCTCCTACAATGAGCAGTTCTTC
TRBV15	-	TRBJ1-5	TRBD1	16	CATSREGTGLNQPQHF	TGTGCCACCAGCAGAGAGGGGACAGGCTTAAATCAGCCCCAGCATTTT
TRBV18	few	TRBJ1-2	TRBD1	16	CASSPPGTASGYGYTF	TGTGCCAGCTCACCACCGGGGACAGCGTCGGGCTATGGCTACACCTTC
TRBV2	-	TRBJ2-1	TRBD1	15	CASSRQGSSYNEQFF	TGTGCCAGCAGTCGACAGGGAAGCTCCTACAATGAGCAGTTCTTC
TRBV29-1	few	TRBJ2-7	-	13	CSVEDLPGAEQYF	TGCAGCGTTGAAGATCTTCCCGGAGCCGAGCAGTACTTC
TRBV7-9	-	TRBJ1-1	-	14	CASSLKGGFTEAFF	TGTGCCAGCAGCTTAAAGGGAGGATTCACTGAAGCTTTCTTT
TRBV14	few	TRBJ2-7	-	15	CASSQGPQASYEQYF	TGTGCCAGCAGCCAAGGCCCACAGGCGTCCTACGAGCAGTACTTC
TRBV7-9	few	TRBJ2-1	TRBD2	16	CASSPGLAGPFNEQFF	TGTGCCAGCAGCCCGGGACTAGCGGGGCCCTTTAATGAGCAGTTCTTC
TRBV9	-	TRBJ2-3	TRBD2	16	CASSVGPSGHPDTQYF	TGTGCCAGCAGCGTAGGCCCTAGCGGCCACCCAGATACGCAGTATTTT
TRBV6-6	-	TRBJ1-5	TRBD1	15	CASSSGQGTQQPQHF	TGTGCCAGCAGTTCGGGACAGGGGACGCAACAGCCCCAGCATTTT
TRBV5-6	few	TRBJ1-2	TRBD1	14	CASSRQGTNYGYTF	TGTGCCAGCAGCCGACAGGGAACCAACTATGGCTACACCTTC
TRBV27	few	TRBJ2-7	-	16	CASSPRASSSSYEQYF	TGTGCCAGCAGTCCTCGCGCGAGCTCAAGCTCCTACGAGCAGTACTTC
TRBV4-2	few	TRBJ2-7	TRBD2	15	CASSPGTSGAYEQYF	TGTGCCAGCAGCCCCGGGACTAGCGGGGCCTACGAGCAGTACTTC
TRBV7-2	few	TRBJ2-6	-	18	CASSLAPLRSSGANVLTF	TGTGCCAGCAGCTTAGCTCCTCTACGGAGCTCTGGGGCCAACGTCCTGACTTTC
TRBV2	-	TRBJ2-1	TRBD2	15	CASSVGLAGTNEQFF	TGTGCCAGCAGTGTAGGACTAGCGGGGACCAATGAGCAGTTCTTC
TRBV2	few	TRBJ1-2	-	16	CASSEESAGLGYGYTF	TGTGCCAGCAGTGAAGAGTCGGCGGGGCTGGGCTATGGCTACACCTTC
TRBV7-7	-	TRBJ2-7	-	13	CASSLYGSYEQYF	TGTGCTAGCAGCTTATACGGGAGCTACGAGCAGTACTTC